The text below deals with one T cell receptor beta chain. Its antigen is still unknown. This record comes from a study of CD8+ T cells in alopecia areata. Germline V gene data show CDR1 as SGHDN and CDR2 as FVKESK. V was clipped by 4 bases and J by 8 bases; unmatched bases: 13. This CDR3 is built from 16 residues. The study's findings and limits: The study found TCR sharing across patients less clear than in mice, possibly for HLA reasons.

Once RNA had been extracted, it was reverse transcribed into cDNA to act as the sequencing template. Libraries were prepared by immunoSEQ multiplex PCR; TCRdb keeps only in-frame clonotypes and omits some of them. The sample records roughly 100,000 clones, 44% being singletons. Indicated treatment: oral pan-JAK inhibitor, 5-10 mg twice daily. This clonotype was sampled from a human donor with alopecia areata. The sample consisted of CD8+ T cells sorted from blood, taken at week 24, from a patient treated with tofacitinib. This chain joins TRBV14 and TRBJ2-1, with TRBD2 matching 8 bases. CDR3 sequence (DNA): TGTGCCAGCAGCCCCCGGGGTAGCGGGAATTGGGATGAGCAGTTCTTC. This encodes CASSPRGSGNWDEQFF.